The 8 T cell receptor beta chains below all came from one sample that was sequenced in a study of blood T cells in healthy people across ages. With a J-beta primer mix and a sample-barcoded 5' primer, a second PCR ran about 6 to 11 cycles. TCRdb fed the 5' RACE reads into MiXCR, producing one record per CDR3 protein. The data show about 580,000 distinct CDR3 sequences, roughly 48% seen once. Sequenced: blood. The receptors shown here come from a man of 80 years or more in good health.

The chain joins TRBV20-1 to TRBJ2-3, with 10 nucleotides matching TRBD1. CDR1 and CDR2 (germline): DFQATT, SNEGSKA (reference sequence). This CDR3 is 15 amino acids long. V trimming: 0 bases; J trimming: 3 bases; junction bases outside the gene matches: 3. CDR3 residues: CSARDRGQGTDTQYF. In nucleotides, the CDR3 is TGCAGTGCTAGAGATAGGGGACAGGGGACAGATACGCAGTATTTT.

In this sample, this clonotype turned up once. V gene TRBV7-2 combines with J gene TRBJ2-5; D is unresolved. The end of the DNA fits TRBJ2-1 better, so the J call may be wrong. This CDR3 is 13 amino acids long. Germline V gene sequence: CDR1 SGHTA, CDR2 FQGNSA. The CDR3 loop reads CASSNPSQETQFF. In nucleotides, the CDR3 is TGTGCCAGCAGTAACCCCAGCCAAGAGACCCAGTTCTTC.

The chain is built from TRBV27 and TRBJ1-1; 8 nucleotides line up with TRBD1. Germline assignment: CDR1 MNHEY and CDR2 SMNVEV (reference sequence). Trimming removed 5 bases from V and 11 bases from J; junction bases left unmatched: 16. This CDR3 is 15 amino acids long. The CDR3 here is CASSPSPSGTGRAFF. The CDR3 bases are TGTGCCAGCAGTCCATCACCTTCCGGGACAGGTCGGGCTTTCTTT.

The chain combines TRBV4-2 with TRBJ2-7; 14 bases match TRBD2. With the DNA end fitting TRBJ2-5 better, the J assignment may be wrong. The germline V gene has CDR1 LGHNA and CDR2 YNFKEQ. The CDR3 covers 19 residues. CDR3 sequence: CASSKRDPWTSGGKETQYF. The CDR3 region has the DNA TGTGCCAGCAGCAAAAGAGACCCCTGGACTAGCGGGGGGAAAGAGACCCAGTACTTC.

This clonotype was detected only a few times. The gene calls are TRBV20-1 and TRBJ2-4; TRBD2 might be the D (5 bases). CDR1 is DFQATT and CDR2 is SNEGSKA in the germline V gene (reference sequence). The CDR3 is made up of 14 amino acids. The ends were cut back, 4 bases at V and 13 bases at J, with 23 bases in the middle. In DNA, the CDR3 is TGCAGTGCTATCCTCTCCCGGGGTCTAGAAGAGCAGTACTTC. Translation gives CSAILSRGLEEQYF.

The gene calls are TRBV5-1 and TRBJ1-4, with D tentatively TRBD1 (6 bases). The germline V and J ends were trimmed by 0 bases and 4 bases, with 10 bases remaining between them. Germline CDR1 is SGHRS and CDR2 is YFSETQ. The CDR3 is 15 residues long. The CDR3: CASSLAGADNEKLFF. CDR3 bases: TGCGCCAGCAGCTTGGCAGGGGCCGATAATGAAAAACTGTTTTTT. Full variable domain (remainder filled in from reference TRBV5-1 and TRBJ1-4): KAGVTQTPRYLIKTRGQQVTLSCSPISGHRSVSWYQQTPGQGLQFLFEYFSETQRNKGNFPGRFSGRQFSNSRSEMNVSTLELGDSALYLCASSLAGADNEKLFFGSGTQLSVL.

This clonotype was seen repeatedly, ten times or more. The V gene is TRBV7-2, the J gene TRBJ2-1; D is perhaps TRBD1 (6 bases). V gave up 2 bases and J gave up 4 bases, with 9 bases separating them. The CDR3 has 14 amino acids. Germline V CDR1 and CDR2: SGHTA, FQGNSA. The CDR3 reads CASSLRTDYNEQFF. Written as DNA, the CDR3 is TGTGCCAGCAGCTTAAGGACAGATTACAATGAGCAGTTCTTC.

In regard to this clonotype: A read error is possible here, since a much larger clone lies one base away. The chain joins TRBV7-9 to TRBJ2-1; D gene ambiguous. Trimming took 5 bases from V and 2 from J, leaving 13 bases between them. CDR1 is SEHNR, CDR2 FQNEAQ, per germline (reference sequence). The CDR3 is 15 residues long. The DNA of the CDR3 is TGTGCCAGCAGCGACGGACCCACTGCCTACAATGAGCAGTTCTTC. Translated: CASSDGPTAYNEQFF.